A selection of T cell receptor beta chains follows, all from one sample in a study of immune evolution from preneoplasia to lung adenocarcinoma. The repertoire was sequenced with immunoSEQ multiplex PCR; TCRdb's copy has only in-frame clones and lacks some. In the table there are several thousand clones, 80% to 85% of which are singletons. The sample consisted of FFPE lung adenocarcinoma in situ tissue. Every receptor here comes from a donor at least 70 years old with lung adenocarcinoma. Each CDR3 is given with its conserved first and last residue. Each record gives: V gene, clone size, J gene, D gene, CDR3 length, CDR3 protein, CDR3 DNA. D genes are given only for firm matches. Clone size appears in some rows only: once, few, many, or a class for an expanded clone.

v_call: TRBV11-3; clone_size: -; j_call: TRBJ2-7; d_call: -; cdr3_length: 14; cdr3_aa: CASSLAGDISSQYF; cdr3_nt: TGTGCCAGCAGCTTAGCAGGGGATATATCCTCGCAGTACTTC
v_call: TRBV27; clone_size: -; j_call: TRBJ2-1; d_call: TRBD2; cdr3_length: 19; cdr3_aa: CASSPRTSGRYSSYNEQFF; cdr3_nt: TGTGCCAGCAGTCCAAGGACTAGCGGGAGGTATAGCTCCTACAATGAGCAGTTCTTC
v_call: TRBV7-2; clone_size: -; j_call: TRBJ1-1; d_call: -; cdr3_length: 15; cdr3_aa: CASSRLGGGNTEAFF; cdr3_nt: TGTGCCAGCAGCCGGCTAGGGGGGGGGAACACTGAAGCTTTCTTT
v_call: TRBV7-9; clone_size: -; j_call: TRBJ2-1; d_call: -; cdr3_length: 13; cdr3_aa: CASSLKPYNEQFF; cdr3_nt: TGTGCCAGCAGCTTAAAACCCTACAATGAGCAGTTCTTC
v_call: TRBV6-1; clone_size: -; j_call: TRBJ2-1; d_call: TRBD2; cdr3_length: 15; cdr3_aa: CASRRLSGRNNEQFF; cdr3_nt: TGTGCCAGCAGGAGACTAAGCGGGAGGAACAATGAGCAGTTCTTC
v_call: TRBV11-2; clone_size: -; j_call: TRBJ2-7; d_call: TRBD2; cdr3_length: 15; cdr3_aa: CASSSWDGGTYEQYF; cdr3_nt: TGTGCCAGCAGCTCCTGGGACGGGGGGACCTACGAGCAGTACTTC
v_call: TRBV4-1; clone_size: -; j_call: TRBJ2-7; d_call: TRBD1; cdr3_length: 14; cdr3_aa: CASSQGQGSYEQYF; cdr3_nt: TGCGCCAGCAGCCAAGGACAGGGGTCCTACGAGCAGTACTTC
v_call: TRBV18; clone_size: -; j_call: TRBJ2-3; d_call: -; cdr3_length: 15; cdr3_aa: CASSPLSGTTDTQYF; cdr3_nt: TGTGCCAGCTCACCACTGTCTGGGACCACAGATACGCAGTATTTT
v_call: TRBV19; clone_size: -; j_call: TRBJ2-3; d_call: TRBD2; cdr3_length: 16; cdr3_aa: CASSIRSGGGTDTQYF; cdr3_nt: TGTGCCAGTAGTATCAGGTCGGGAGGGGGGACAGATACGCAGTATTTT
v_call: TRBV11-2; clone_size: -; j_call: TRBJ2-1; d_call: -; cdr3_length: 15; cdr3_aa: CASSLGARAVSEQFF; cdr3_nt: TGTGCCAGCAGCTTAGGCGCGCGAGCGGTGAGTGAGCAGTTCTTC
v_call: TRBV30; clone_size: -; j_call: TRBJ1-1; d_call: -; cdr3_length: 13; cdr3_aa: CAWSETMNTEAFF; cdr3_nt: TGTGCCTGGAGCGAAACCATGAACACTGAAGCTTTCTTT
v_call: TRBV30; clone_size: -; j_call: TRBJ1-2; d_call: -; cdr3_length: 11; cdr3_aa: CAWRSHRGYTF; cdr3_nt: TGTGCCTGGAGGTCCCACAGGGGCTACACCTTC
v_call: TRBV7-3; clone_size: few; j_call: TRBJ1-1; d_call: -; cdr3_length: 13; cdr3_aa: CASSSYVGAEAFF; cdr3_nt: TGTGCCAGCAGCTCCTATGTGGGGGCTGAAGCTTTCTTT
v_call: TRBV7-9; clone_size: -; j_call: TRBJ2-7; d_call: -; cdr3_length: 13; cdr3_aa: CASSRGSSYEQYF; cdr3_nt: TGTGCCAGCAGCCGGGGGTCTTCCTACGAGCAGTACTTC
v_call: TRBV5-5; clone_size: -; j_call: TRBJ1-1; d_call: -; cdr3_length: 13; cdr3_aa: CASSLIPDTEAFF; cdr3_nt: TGTGCCAGCAGCTTGATACCAGACACTGAAGCTTTCTTT